The 5 T cell receptor beta chains below come from one sample, sequenced in a study of cytomegalovirus exposure and HLA in healthy donors. Use of 60 Vbeta and 13 Jbeta primers characterized the PCR. Profiled with immunoSEQ multiplex PCR; TCRdb holds only in-frame clones, not every one. Of roughly 190,000 clones listed, around nine tenths are singletons. Sequences were obtained from PBMCs. These receptors were collected from a woman between 18 and 29 years old in good health and CMV-seronegative.

J is TRBJ2-1 and V is TRBV10-2; 11 positions match TRBD2. This CDR3 contains 20 residues. V gave up 7 bases and J gave up 0 bases; unmatched junction bases: 17. Per germline, CDR1 WSHSY and CDR2 SAAADI. The CDR3: CASIKGLAELLRSSYNEQFF. The CDR3 region has the DNA TGCGCCAGCATCAAGGGACTAGCGGAGTTACTGAGGAGCTCCTACAATGAGCAGTTCTTC.

Written as DNA, the CDR3 is TGTGCCAGCAGTGGAGGGACTGCCAGCGAGCAGTACTTC. Translation: CASSGGTASEQYF. The genes are TRBV25-1 and TRBJ2-5, with D possibly TRBD2 on 6 matching bases. The J call may be wrong; the DNA end is better matched by TRBJ2-7. There are 13 residues in the CDR3. Germline CDR1 reads MGHDK; CDR2 reads SYGVNS.

The chain combines TRBV10-3 with TRBJ1-1; TRBD1 is a possible D gene (5 bases). The V gene's germline CDR1 is ENHRY and CDR2 SYGVKD. There are 15 residues in the CDR3. V was cut by 4 bases and J by 1 base, with 13 bases left in between. CDR3 amino acids: CAISVDIRPNTEAFF. CDR3 DNA sequence: TGTGCCATCAGTGTGGACATTCGACCGAACACTGAAGCTTTCTTT.

The chain employs TRBV7-9 and TRBJ2-7, with 7 bases that match TRBD1. The ends lost 5 bases at V and 0 bases at J; junction bases unmatched: 13. The CDR3 runs 17 residues. Germline CDR1 is SEHNR and CDR2 is FQNEAQ (reference sequence). The CDR3 DNA reads as TGTGCCAGCAGCACCCCTCGTCAGACAGGGAACTCCTACGAGCAGTACTTC. Its translation is CASSTPRQTGNSYEQYF.

The V and J genes are TRBV11-2 and TRBJ1-6; D is undetermined. The CDR3 is 14 residues long. Trimming removed 9 bases from V and 4 bases from J, with 13 bases in between. Germline lookup yields CDR1 SGHAT and CDR2 FQNNGV. CDR3 sequence (DNA): TGTGCCAGTCAGAGGGATCGGTATAATTCACCCCTCCACTTT. Encoded protein: CASQRDRYNSPLHF.